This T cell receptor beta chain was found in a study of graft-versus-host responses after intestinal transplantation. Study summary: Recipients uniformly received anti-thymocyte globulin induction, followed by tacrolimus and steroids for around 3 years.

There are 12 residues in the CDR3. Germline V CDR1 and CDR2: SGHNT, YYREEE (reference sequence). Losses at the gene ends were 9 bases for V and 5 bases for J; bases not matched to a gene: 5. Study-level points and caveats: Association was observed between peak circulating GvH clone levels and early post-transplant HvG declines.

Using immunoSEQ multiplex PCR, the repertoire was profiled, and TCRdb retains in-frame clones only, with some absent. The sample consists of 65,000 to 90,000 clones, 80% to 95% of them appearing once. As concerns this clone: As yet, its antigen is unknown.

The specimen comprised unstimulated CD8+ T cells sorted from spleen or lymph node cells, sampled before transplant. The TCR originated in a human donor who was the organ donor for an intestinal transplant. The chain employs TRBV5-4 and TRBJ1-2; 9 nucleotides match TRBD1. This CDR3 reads CATRQGEYGYTF. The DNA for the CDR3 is TGTGCCACCCGACAGGGGGAATATGGCTACACCTTC.